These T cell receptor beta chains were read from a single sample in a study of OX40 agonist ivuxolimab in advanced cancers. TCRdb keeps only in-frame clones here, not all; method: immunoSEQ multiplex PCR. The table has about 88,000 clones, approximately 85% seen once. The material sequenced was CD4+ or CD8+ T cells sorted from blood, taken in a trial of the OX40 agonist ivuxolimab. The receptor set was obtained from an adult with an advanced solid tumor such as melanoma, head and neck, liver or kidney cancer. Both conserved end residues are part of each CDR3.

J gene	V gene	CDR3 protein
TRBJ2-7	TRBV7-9	CASSAKDSTYEQYF
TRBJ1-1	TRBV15	CATSRDPRENTEAFF
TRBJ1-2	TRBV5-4	CASSRDSLYGYTF
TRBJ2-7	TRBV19	CASSDQREGSYEQYF
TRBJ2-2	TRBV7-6	CASSSGMGGELFF
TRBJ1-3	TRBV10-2	CASSIGQGAGLYF
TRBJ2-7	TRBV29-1	CSVEDLQGREYEQYF
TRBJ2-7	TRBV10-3	CAISESTFHYEQYF
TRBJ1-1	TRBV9	CASSGNLAVGAFF
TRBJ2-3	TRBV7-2	CASSPARATDTQYF
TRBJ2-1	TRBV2	CASSVGHRGHEQFF
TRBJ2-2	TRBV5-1	CASSPASGINTGELFF
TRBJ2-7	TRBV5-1	CASSLAGTSYEQYF
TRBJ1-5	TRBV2	CASRRDSNQPQHF
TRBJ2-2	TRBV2	CASSVWGRGTGELFF
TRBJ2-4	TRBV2	CASNSGPKNIQYF
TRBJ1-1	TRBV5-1	CASSLGQTEAFF
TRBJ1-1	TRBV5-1	CASSNRVNTEAFF
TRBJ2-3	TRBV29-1	CSARTGGTDTQYF
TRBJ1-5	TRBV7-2	CASSASGIGNQPQHF
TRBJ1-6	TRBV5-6	CASSLPLGFNSPLHF
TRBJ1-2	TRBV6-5	CASSPMPAFYGYTF